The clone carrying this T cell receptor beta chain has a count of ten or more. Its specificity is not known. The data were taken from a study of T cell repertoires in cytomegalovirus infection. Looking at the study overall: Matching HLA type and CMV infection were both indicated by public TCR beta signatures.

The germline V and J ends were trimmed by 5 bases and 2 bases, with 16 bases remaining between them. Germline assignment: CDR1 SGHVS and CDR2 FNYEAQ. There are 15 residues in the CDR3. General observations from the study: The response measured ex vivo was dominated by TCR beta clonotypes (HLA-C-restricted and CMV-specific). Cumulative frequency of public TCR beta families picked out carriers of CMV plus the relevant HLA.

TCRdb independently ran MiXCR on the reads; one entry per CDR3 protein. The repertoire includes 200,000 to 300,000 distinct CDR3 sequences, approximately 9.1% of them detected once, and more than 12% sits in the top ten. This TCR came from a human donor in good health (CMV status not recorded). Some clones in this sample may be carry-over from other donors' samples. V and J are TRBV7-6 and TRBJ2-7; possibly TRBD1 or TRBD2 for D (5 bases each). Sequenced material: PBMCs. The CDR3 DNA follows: TGTGCCAGCAGCCTCCGGGGCGATTTAGCCTACGAGCAGTACTTC. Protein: CASSLRGDLAYEQYF.